What follows are 13 T cell receptor beta chains derived from one specimen sequenced in a study of blood T cell repertoires in COVID-19. Some clones are missing from TCRdb's copy, which holds only in-frame ones; the method was immunoSEQ multiplex PCR. The profile shows around 63,000 clones, just under 75% of them singletons. The sequencing sample was made of peripheral blood. Every receptor here comes from a woman in her 70s with COVID-19, enrolled during active disease.

This chain connects TRBV19 to TRBJ2-1, with TRBD1 identical over 10 bases. This CDR3 has 17 residues. From germline, CDR1 is LNHDA and CDR2 SQIVND (reference sequence). V gave up 5 bases and J gave up 0 bases; unmatched junction bases: 7. CDR3 sequence: CASSVTGGLSSYNEQFF. CDR3 sequence (DNA): TGTGCCAGTAGTGTGACAGGGGGCCTTAGCTCCTACAATGAGCAGTTCTTC.

V and J are TRBV5-5 and TRBJ1-2; TRBD1 agrees at 12 bases. J gave up 8 bases and V 3 bases, and 8 bases lay outside the gene matches. The CDR3 has 15 residues. Germline CDR1 and CDR2: SGHKS and YYEKEE (reference sequence). The CDR3 reads CASSWGTGGIMGYTF. CDR3 in DNA: TGTGCCAGCAGCTGGGGGACAGGGGGCATAATGGGCTACACCTTC.

V gene TRBV27 combines with J gene TRBJ1-2, with a tentative D call TRBD1 (6 bases). V was pared by 3 bases and J by 0 bases, with 14 bases between. CDR1 and CDR2 (germline): MNHEY, SMNVEV (reference sequence). The CDR3 is 16 amino acids. The CDR3 loop reads CASSLDSERPNYGYTF. For the CDR3, the DNA is TGTGCCAGCAGTTTGGACAGCGAACGGCCTAACTATGGCTACACCTTC.

The chain joins TRBV9 to TRBJ1-2, with 8 bases fitting TRBD1. The V gene's germline CDR1 is SGDLS and CDR2 YYNGEE. With V trimmed by 4 bases and J by 6 bases, 11 bases remained unmatched. The CDR3 is 15 residues long. The CDR3 DNA sequence: TGTGCCAGCAGCACTACCCGACAGGGGATTAATGGCTACACCTTC. This encodes CASSTTRQGINGYTF. The full variable domain, rest sourced from reference TRBV9 and TRBJ1-2, is DSGVTQTPKHLITATGQRVTLRCSPRSGDLSVYWYQQSLDQGLQFLIQYYNGEERAKGNILERFSAQQFPDLHSELNLSSLELGDSALYFCASSTTRQGINGYTFGSGTRLTVV.

V usage is TRBV28 and J usage is TRBJ2-5, with 7 bases aligning to TRBD2. With V trimmed by 8 bases and J by 5 bases, 14 bases remained unmatched. The CDR3 spans 15 residues. CDR1 and CDR2 (germline): MDHEN, SYDVKM. The CDR3 bases are TGTGCCAGCCTGCCTGCGGCTAGCGGCTTTGAGACCCAGTACTTC. It codes for CASLPAASGFETQYF.

The J gene is TRBJ2-1, the V gene TRBV12-5, with unresolved D. This CDR3 has 12 residues. Germline V CDR1 and CDR2: LGHNT, FRNRAP. Trimming stripped 8 bases from V and 6 bases from J, with 11 bases between. CDR3: CASSTRSNEQFF. The CDR3 DNA sequence: TGTGCTAGTTCCACGAGGAGCAATGAGCAGTTCTTC. The full variable domain, in which reference TRBV12-5 and TRBJ2-1 provide the parts outside the CDR3, is DARVTQTPRHKVTEMGQEVTMRCQPILGHNTVFWYRQTMMQGLELLAYFRNRAPLDDSGMPKDRFSAEMPDATLATLKIQPSEPRDSAVYFCASSTRSNEQFFGPGTRLTVL.

The count of this clone is one. The genes are TRBV4-1 and TRBJ2-7, with a possible D match to TRBD1 (5 bases). This CDR3 region has 15 residues. Trimming removed 0 bases at V and 3 bases at J, with 12 bases between. Germline assignment: CDR1 MGHRA and CDR2 YSYEKL. The CDR3 nucleotides read TGCGCCAGCAGCCAAGACAGCACAGGCCTCTACGAGCAGTACTTC. Translating it yields CASSQDSTGLYEQYF.

The chain uses TRBV27 and TRBJ2-1; the match to TRBD2 covers 8 bases. Germline V gene data show CDR1 as MNHEY and CDR2 as SMNVEV (reference sequence). V was clipped by 5 bases and J by 4 bases; unmatched bases: 10. The CDR3 has 16 residues. The CDR3 reads CASSPQRGSIYNEQFF. In nucleotides, the CDR3 is TGTGCCAGCAGTCCCCAGCGGGGGTCCATTTACAATGAGCAGTTCTTC.

This clone has a count of ten or more. The rearrangement joins TRBV3-1 (or the pseudogene TRBV3-2) to TRBJ2-7; possibly TRBD1 for D (6 bases). CDR1 and CDR2 from the germline V gene are LGHDT and YNNKEL (reference sequence). The CDR3 is 13 amino acids. Trimming stripped 0 bases from V and 3 bases from J, with 6 bases between. CDR3 in DNA: TGTGCCAGCAGCCAAGAACAGGGCTACGAGCAGTACTTC. Amino acids: CASSQEQGYEQYF.

This clone is deemed medium-sized. V and J are TRBV6-2 or TRBV6-3 and TRBJ2-2, with D possibly being TRBD1 (5 bases). This CDR3 has 18 amino acids. Germline CDR1 is MNHEY and CDR2 is SVGEGT. Trimming took 2 bases from V and 0 from J, leaving 16 bases between them. The CDR3 DNA reads as TGTGCCAGCAGTTACGGCGCGTTGGGGCGCCCGAACACCGGGGAGCTGTTTTTT. As protein: CASSYGALGRPNTGELFF.

The V and J genes are TRBV6-6 and TRBJ2-3; perhaps TRBD2 as D (5 bases). Germline V CDR1 and CDR2: MNHNY, SVGAGI (reference sequence). The CDR3 contains 13 residues. Between the trimmed V and J ends, which lost 8 bases and 0 bases, there was a span of 9 bases. CDR3 in DNA: TGTGCCAGCGAGGGAACTAGCACAGATACGCAGTATTTT. Translation: CASEGTSTDTQYF.

A note on this clone: At one of its ends the junction is not consistent with the germline gene, which may arise from a read error. The chain employs TRBV7-7 and TRBJ2-3; 7 bases map to TRBD2. The germline V gene encodes CDR1 SSHAT and CDR2 FNYEAQ (reference sequence). The CDR3 has 15 amino acids. CDR3 nucleotides: TGTGCTAGCAGTGTCGGTGTGGGAGGGCCAGATACGCAGTATTTT. Residues: CASSVGVGGPDTQYF.

CDR3 bases: TGTGCCAGCAGTAAGTTCGGGGGTTACAATGAGCAGTTCTTC. This codes for CASSKFGGYNEQFF. The chain has TRBV6-5 and TRBJ2-1, with D possibly matching TRBD2 (6 bases). Germline V lookup: CDR1 MNHEY, CDR2 SVGAGI. The CDR3 extends over 14 amino acids. V dropped 5 bases and J dropped 4 bases, with 12 bases sitting between them.